A selection of T cell receptor beta chains follows, all from one sample in a study of identical twins. TCRdb ran MiXCR on the 5' RACE reads and lists one entry per CDR3 protein. Of about 200,000 distinct CDR3 sequences in the sample, over 9.5% are singletons; the top ten hold 10%. Sequencing was done on a sample of memory T cells sorted from blood. The receptors were gathered from a man between 50 and 59 years old in good health. Each CDR3 is given without its conserved first and last residue. The order of the fields is clone size, V gene, CDR3 protein. For some rows the clone size is stated as once, few or many, or as a class when expanded; others skip it.

few TRBV11-1 ASSPPPQWAQRKNTIY
many TRBV28 ASSRTSGRNTQY
few TRBV6-1 ASRRSGVSLADTQY
many TRBV5-4 ASTPRSSNEQF
many TRBV7-9 ASSLALGQDTDTQY
many TRBV18 ASSPFPRYGYT
. TRBV20-1 SVSDGIAGGPAYEQY
. TRBV7-2 ASSPSPAGGADTQY
many TRBV12-3/TRBV12-4 ASRPTSGGAYEQY
few TRBV6-2/TRBV6-3 ASREVSGSYNEQF
many TRBV4-1 ASSQDPGKDTQY
. TRBV5-4 ASSLEGSPYGYT
many TRBV20-1 SAKRQGDEQY
. TRBV5-1 ASSLQGLADTDTQY
many TRBV7-9 ASSPLKGYLGPF
few TRBV28 ASSFFRVSTYEQY
many TRBV6-1 ASREGGQETQY
few TRBV5-5 ASSPNPSTSGKWQF
many TRBV3-1 ASSQDPGEHGELF
few TRBV6-2/TRBV6-3 ASRRMGGRVFSGANVLT
. TRBV12-3/TRBV12-4 ASSLLQGVQPQH
many TRBV20-1 SVSTENYGYT
many TRBV11-2 ASSRSTSGRHSYEQY
few TRBV4-3 ASSPKFDVSAGVYNEQF
. TRBV19 ASSIGQRTNTEAF
many TRBV11-2 ASTRVTEAF
few TRBV18 ASSLRRGDGTEAF
. TRBV21-1 ASSTPGERETQY
. TRBV12-3/TRBV12-4 ASRRGDRGTYEQY
many TRBV7-3 ASSLSGGVSEQY
. TRBV5-4 ASRFMGQPTGELF
. TRBV7-9 ASSPRQFSEKLF
many TRBV29-1 SVGGPRGTQY
. TRBV6-5 ASSYSIGLNTEAF
. TRBV28 ASSWGQINEQY
many TRBV3-1 ASSQELELYTGELF
. TRBV20-1 SASRGDTEAF
many TRBV5-1 ASSWEYSGGGDIQY
few TRBV19 ASTQGSGSGANVLT
few TRBV3-1 ASGSGANVLT
few TRBV18 ASSPPGLGDFEQF
many TRBV29-1 SARASTSYEQY
few TRBV7-8 ASSQNRGVYEQY
few TRBV30 AWSVSEGVTYEQY
. TRBV6-5 ASSSSMGLTLSHGYT
. TRBV7-2 ASSLQAGGYEQY
many TRBV15 ATSRGPWTDTQY
many TRBV3-1 ASSPTWGTEAF
. TRBV20-1 SAETSDSSYEQY
many TRBV12-3/TRBV12-4 ASSLIGNTIY
few TRBV20-1 SAREGDGVWGTEAF
many TRBV28 ASSFPQGNTEAF
many TRBV21-1 ARPTGFRETQY
many TRBV4-3 ASSQDRAGNEQF
few TRBV14 ASSQARGSGSWGEQF